Listed below are T cell receptor beta chains from one sample, sequenced in a study of long-term antiretroviral therapy in people with HIV. The data were produced by immunoSEQ multiplex PCR, yet TCRdb's version contains in-frame clones alone and is incomplete. The repertoire holds tens of thousands of clones, with roughly 86% as singletons. The sequencing used unsorted PBMCs, collected 0.1 years before starting antiretroviral therapy. These receptors all stem from a woman between 45 and 65 years old with HIV. CDR3s include the opening cysteine and the closing phenylalanine or tryptophan. Fields, in order: V gene, clone size, CDR3 protein. Part of the rows lack a size; the others show once, few, many or a class for expanded clones.

>TRBV7-2|NA
CASSLLSDTQYF
>TRBV6-4|NA
CASSDSGGEKLFF
>TRBV5-1|NA
CASSKLAGGSPNEQYF
>TRBV5-1|NA
CASSLDSTTNEKLFF
>TRBV19|NA
CASSLTGTTGQPQHF
>TRBV5-1|NA
CASSREISTNEKLFF
>TRBV7-3|once
CASSLVGRGGADTQYF
>TRBV7-2|NA
CASSFGGQGRPTQYF
>TRBV5-6|few
CASSLPGPGEKLFF
>TRBV9|NA
CASSASPTDTQYF
>TRBV5-1|NA
CASSFGPENTEAFF
>TRBV11-2|NA
CASSPTGAGDTQYF
>TRBV9|NA
CASSVAQATTLTNTGELFF
>TRBV5-5|NA
CASRVQGARGHGYTF
>TRBV30|NA
CAWSDGNSPLHF
>TRBV4-1|NA
CASSHGQGADTEAFF
>TRBV7-2|once
CASSGSTKETQYF
>TRBV27|once
CASRGVESHQPQHF
>TRBV5-1|NA
CASMAGPNTGELFF
>TRBV5-6|NA
CASSLAVSEQYF
>TRBV10-3|NA
CAIRREPNSPLHF
>TRBV7-6|NA
CASSFLGPNEKLFF
>TRBV11-2|NA
CASSLDRLTGYGYTF
>TRBV4-2|NA
CASSQIGHPTSGEPDTGELFF
>TRBV7-6|NA
CASSFSPLNTEAFF
>TRBV7-2|NA
CASSLTATPGPANYGYTF
>TRBV4-1|NA
CASSHSSGGPNTGELFF
>TRBV9|medium-sized
CASSALVAGAAYEQYF
>TRBV2|NA
CASGEVGYEKLFF
>TRBV30|NA
CAASRDSGISEQYF
>TRBV11-1|NA
CASSADRSSYEQYF
>TRBV6-5|NA
CASSSGGDSYNEQFF
>TRBV4-2|NA
CASSQSGRNTIYF
>TRBV5-1|NA
CASSLAGSSFSGANVLTF
>TRBV7-3|NA
CASSPGLAGSTDTQYF